This T cell receptor beta chain was retrieved from a study of response to subunit inactivated influenza vaccine (dated by TCRdb to the late 2010s). Describing the broader study: Deep quantitative T cell receptor repertoire profiling was used in the study to track responses to a trivalent subunit inactivated influenza vaccine. What the work shows at the level of the full study, not this receptor alone: The authors suggested that each seasonal influenza vaccination may recruit only a limited number of new T cells.

For CDR1 and CDR2, the germline V gene lists SGHVS and FQNEAQ. Measured from the cysteine to the phenylalanine, the CDR3 is 17 residues long. Just CDR3 DNA is preserved here, 51 bases in frame from base 1. Trimming takes 4 bases from V and 4 bases from J, and the germline ends sit 20 bases apart. In this sample, this clonotype turned up many times. Its antigen is not yet known. Nothing much larger sits one base from this clone, and base qualities are not available. Libraries were prepared through RT-PCR. TCRdb records Illumina HiSeq 2500 as the sequencer. In TCRdb, the public reads were trimmed at Q25 with fastp and aligned with MiXCR, with productive beta chains retained. Each record represents a unique CDR3 protein, reported with the most common genes and DNA among its rows. The sample data list over 750,000 distinct CDR3 sequences, and about 20% of these were observed just once. Together, the top ten hold roughly 10% of the sample.

The clonotype comes from a man aged 50 to 59 who received an inactivated influenza vaccine. Donor details come from another sample of the same person, matched by shared clones. The chain employs TRBV7-8 and TRBJ1-5; the best D guess is TRBD1, with 6 bases matching. This sample comprised PBMCs from blood, obtained 5 days after vaccination. The nucleotide sequence is TGTGCCAGCAGCTGGGGGGCAGCTACCATCCCGAATCAGCCCCAGCATTTT. Its coded protein is CASSWGAATIPNQPQHF.